One sample yielded the 10 T cell receptor beta chains listed below, sequenced in a study of shared clonotypes between healthy human individuals. Method: immunoSEQ multiplex PCR; TCRdb's copy keeps in-frame clones and lacks some. The sample yields around 1,000,000 clones, around 77% seen once. The sequencing sample was made of memory CD4+ T cells from PBMCs. Described subset: CD45RA-negative fraction. The origin of the receptors is a man aged 18 to 29 in good health. Some clones in this sample may be carry-over from other donors' samples.

The V and J genes are TRBV5-1 and TRBJ2-4; no clear D gene. The germline V gene encodes CDR1 SGHRS and CDR2 YFSETQ. The ends were cut back, 0 bases at V and 4 bases at J, with 8 bases in the middle. This CDR3 region has 14 residues. Here the CDR3 DNA reads TGCGCCAGCAGCTTGGAGGGTCTTAAAAACATTCAGTACTTC. It translates to CASSLEGLKNIQYF.

The V call is TRBV15, the J call TRBJ2-5, with TRBD2 matching 11 bases. V shed 1 base and J 0 bases; nucleotides not matched to a gene: 7. This CDR3 region has 18 residues. Looked up from germline, CDR1 is LNHNV and CDR2 is YYDKDF (reference sequence). CDR3 sequence: CATSRAVIAGGYQETQYF. DNA for the CDR3: TGTGCCACCAGCAGAGCTGTCATAGCGGGGGGGTACCAAGAGACCCAGTACTTC. Together with reference TRBV15 and TRBJ2-5, the CDR3 gives the full variable domain: DAMVIQNPRYQVTQFGKPVTLSCSQTLNHNVMYWYQQKSSQAPKLLFHYYDKDFNNEADTPDNFQSRRPNTSFCFLDIRSPGLGDTAMYLCATSRAVIAGGYQETQYFGPGTRLLVL.

The V gene is TRBV4-1, the J gene TRBJ1-6; 12 bases line up with TRBD1. Germline CDR1 reads MGHRA; CDR2 reads YSYEKL. The J segment lost 11 bases and the V segment lost 6 bases, leaving 11 bases of the junction unmatched. CDR3 length: 16 amino acids. The CDR3 DNA sequence: TGCGCCAGCAGATTTACCGGGACAGGGGGCAGTCCACCCCTCCACTTT. Translating it yields CASRFTGTGGSPPLHF.

This clone was detected once. The J gene is TRBJ2-1, the V gene TRBV28, with D possibly TRBD1 on 5 matching bases. Germline assignment: CDR1 MDHEN and CDR2 SYDVKM. Trimming stripped 2 bases from V and 3 bases from J, with 11 bases between. This CDR3 region has 15 residues. The CDR3 sequence: CASSLRGSVYNEQFF. The DNA for the CDR3 is TGTGCCAGCAGTTTAAGGGGTAGTGTCTACAATGAGCAGTTCTTC.

The chain combines TRBV7-5 with TRBJ2-1. TRBV7-5 is reported as a pseudogene. The CDR3 is made up of 17 amino acids. The CDR3 region has the DNA TGTGTCAGAAGCTTCGGCCCAGTCCTTAGGCCTCTCAATGAGCAGTTCTTC. Its protein is CVRSFGPVLRPLNEQFF.

This clone was seen repeatedly, ten times or more. The chain employs TRBV28 and TRBJ2-7; 9 bases are a match to TRBD2. Trimming at V came to 6 bases and at J to 4 bases, leaving 7 bases not matched to a gene. Per the germline V gene, CDR1 is MDHEN and CDR2 is SYDVKM. This CDR3 region has 14 residues. Written as DNA, the CDR3 is TGTGCCAGCAGAAAGCGGGAGGACCGTTACGAGCAGTACTTC. This translates into CASRKREDRYEQYF.

The rearrangement uses TRBV4-2 and TRBJ2-3; TRBD2 matches 9 bases. CDR3 length: 17 amino acids. Germline V gene lookup returns CDR1 LGHNA and CDR2 YNFKEQ. J was trimmed by 0 bases and V by 3 bases; bases with no gene match: 7. The CDR3 protein is CASSHPTSGLSTDTQYF. The DNA for the CDR3 is TGTGCCAGCAGCCATCCTACTAGCGGGCTAAGCACAGATACGCAGTATTTT.

The chain couples TRBV18 to TRBJ2-2; D not certain. V gave up 0 bases and J gave up 9 bases, with 11 bases separating them. From germline, CDR1 is KGHSH and CDR2 LQKENI. The length of the CDR3 is 14 residues. CDR3 sequence reads: CASSPPVSARELFF. The CDR3 DNA is TGTGCCAGCTCACCACCTGTCTCTGCCCGGGAGCTGTTTTTT. Full variable domain (remainder filled in from reference TRBV18 and TRBJ2-2): NAGVMQNPRHLVRRRGQEARLRCSPMKGHSHVYWYRQLPEEGLKFMVYLQKENIIDESGMPKERFSAEFPKEGPSILRIQQVVRGDSAAYFCASSPPVSARELFFGEGSRLTVL.

Comments on this clone: In the same sample, other DNA sequences code for this CDR3. V usage is TRBV6-5 and J usage is TRBJ1-2; TRBD1 is a possible D gene (6 bases). V was cut by 0 bases and J by 5 bases, with 10 bases left in between. The germline V gene encodes CDR1 MNHEY and CDR2 SVGAGI. This CDR3 region has 14 residues. The CDR3 bases are TGTGCCAGCAGTTACTCGAGGGGGGCATATGGCTACACCTTC. It specifies CASSYSRGAYGYTF.

The rearrangement uses TRBV7-2 and TRBJ1-2; the match to TRBD1 covers 8 bases. There are 15 residues in the CDR3. V lost 5 bases, J lost 6 bases, and 11 bases stayed unmatched. CDR1 SGHTA and CDR2 FQGNSA come from the germline V gene. This CDR3 reads CASSPRQGMRNGYTF. DNA of the CDR3: TGTGCCAGCAGCCCAAGACAGGGGATGAGGAATGGCTACACCTTC.